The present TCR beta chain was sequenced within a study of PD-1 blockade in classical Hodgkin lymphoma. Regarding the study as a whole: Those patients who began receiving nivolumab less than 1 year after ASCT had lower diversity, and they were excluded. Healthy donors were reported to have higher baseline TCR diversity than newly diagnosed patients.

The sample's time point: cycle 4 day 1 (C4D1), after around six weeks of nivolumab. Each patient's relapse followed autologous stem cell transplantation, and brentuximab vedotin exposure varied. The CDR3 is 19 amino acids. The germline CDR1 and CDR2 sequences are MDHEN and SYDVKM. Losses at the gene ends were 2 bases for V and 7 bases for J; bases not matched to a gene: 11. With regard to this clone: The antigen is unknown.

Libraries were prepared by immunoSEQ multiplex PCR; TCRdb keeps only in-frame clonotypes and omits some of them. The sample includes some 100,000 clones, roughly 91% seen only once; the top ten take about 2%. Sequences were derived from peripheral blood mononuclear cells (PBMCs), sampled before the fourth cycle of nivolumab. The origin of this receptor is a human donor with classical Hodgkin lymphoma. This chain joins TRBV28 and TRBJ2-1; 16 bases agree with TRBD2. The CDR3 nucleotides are TGTGCCAGCAGTTTAATCGGGACTAGCGGGAGGGCCGGCTATAATGAGCAGTTCTTC. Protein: CASSLIGTSGRAGYNEQFF. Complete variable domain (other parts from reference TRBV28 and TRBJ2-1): DVKVTQSSRYLVKRTGEKVFLECVQDMDHENMFWYRQDPGLGLRLIYFSYDVKMKEKGDIPEGYSVSREKKERFSLILESASTNQTSMYLCASSLIGTSGRAGYNEQFFGPGTRLTVL.